One TCR beta chain is described in this entry. What it binds is not known. Generated by immunoSEQ multiplex PCR, the TCRdb table keeps only in-frame clones and is missing some. The table lists 44,000 or so clones, about 95% of them singletons. This CDR3 spans 16 amino acids. In germline, CDR1 is SGDLS, CDR2 YYNGEE. Trimming cost V 0 bases and J 0 bases, with 12 bases left between them. The sample is drawn from a study of T cells in tuberculosis. Study details: IGRA-negative adolescents, IGRA-positive adolescents with latent tuberculosis and adults with active tuberculosis formed this South African cohort.

Whole-study results and caveats: Classification accuracy was 87% (AUROC approximately 0.89) with the GMM-specific repertoire. GMM-specific TCRs were nearer to active tuberculosis alpha repertoires, suggesting expansion.

The gene calls are TRBV9 and TRBJ1-2; tentative D call: TRBD1 (5 bases). The receptor was isolated from a donor aged 10-29 years with latent tuberculosis or without tuberculosis infection. The sequencing input was PBMCs. CDR3 region: CASSVGPGGANYGYTF. CDR3 nucleotides: TGTGCCAGCAGCGTAGGTCCGGGGGGAGCTAACTATGGCTACACCTTC. Drawing the rest from reference TRBV9 and TRBJ1-2, the complete variable domain is DSGVTQTPKHLITATGQRVTLRCSPRSGDLSVYWYQQSLDQGLQFLIQYYNGEERAKGNILERFSAQQFPDLHSELNLSSLELGDSALYFCASSVGPGGANYGYTFGSGTRLTVV.